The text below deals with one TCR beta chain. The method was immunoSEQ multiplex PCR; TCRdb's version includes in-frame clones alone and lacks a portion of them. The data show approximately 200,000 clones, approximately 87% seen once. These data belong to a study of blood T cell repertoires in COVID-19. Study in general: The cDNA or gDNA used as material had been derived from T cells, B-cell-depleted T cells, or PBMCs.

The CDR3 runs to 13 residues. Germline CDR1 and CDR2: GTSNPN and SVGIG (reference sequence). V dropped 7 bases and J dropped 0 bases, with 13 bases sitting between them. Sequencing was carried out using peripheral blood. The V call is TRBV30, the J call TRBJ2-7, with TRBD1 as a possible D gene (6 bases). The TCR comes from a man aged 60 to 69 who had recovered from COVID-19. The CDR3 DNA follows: TGTGCCTCGGACCAGGGGACCTCCTACGAGCAGTACTTC. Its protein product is CASDQGTSYEQYF.